This is a list of T cell receptor beta chains from one sample in a study of somatic mutations in cytotoxic T cells in rheumatoid arthritis. The data were produced by immunoSEQ multiplex PCR, yet TCRdb's version contains in-frame clones alone and is incomplete. This table holds 20,000 to 25,000 clones, roughly 80% found once. The sequenced sample was CD8+ T cells sorted from blood. The receptor source for this set is an adult with rheumatoid arthritis. CDR3s include the opening cysteine and the closing phenylalanine or tryptophan. Each record gives: J gene, V gene, clone size, D gene, CDR3 DNA, CDR3 protein. The D gene is left open where the match is weak. Some rows have no size entry. The others give once, few or many, or a class for an expanded clone.

TRBJ2-7 TRBV9 few - TGTGCCAGCAGCGGTCCCGGGGCCGCGTTCTCCTACGAGCAGTACTTC CASSGPGAAFSYEQYF
TRBJ2-7 TRBV6-5 - - TGTGCCAGCAGTACCCTCGGGTACGAGCAGTACTTC CASSTLGYEQYF
TRBJ2-1 TRBV10-3 - - TGTGCTTCCTCAGGACTGAATGAGAGGGCCGATGAGCAGTTCTTC CASSGLNERADEQFF
TRBJ1-3 TRBV12-5 - - TGTGCTAGTGGTTTCGGACTCGCCAGGGGTGGAAACACCATATATTTT CASGFGLARGGNTIYF
TRBJ1-2 TRBV15 once - TGTGCCACCAGCTCGAGGGGTGGCTATGGCTACACCTTC CATSSRGGYGYTF
TRBJ1-1 TRBV13 - TRBD1 TGTGCCAGCAGCCCTGGGACAGAAGAAGCTTTCTTT CASSPGTEEAFF
TRBJ1-2 TRBV27 - - TGTGCCAGCAGTTTATACGGGGGATGGGGCTATGGCTACACCTTC CASSLYGGWGYGYTF
TRBJ2-1 TRBV9 - - TGTGCCAGCGGTCTGGGCAGCCGGGATGAGCAGTTCTTC CASGLGSRDEQFF
TRBJ2-1 TRBV9 - TRBD1 TGTGCCAGTGAACAGGGGGCGGACCCCTACAATGAGCAGTTCTTC CASEQGADPYNEQFF
TRBJ1-1 TRBV19 - - TGTGCCAGTAGTACAGGGATCGCGTTCAGCACTGAAGCTTTCTTT CASSTGIAFSTEAFF
TRBJ2-1 TRBV4-2 - - TGTGCCAGCAGCCAAGTATTCTATGATGAGCAGTTCTTC CASSQVFYDEQFF
TRBJ1-1 TRBV5-4 few - TGTGCCAGCAGCTTCTCAACCGGGACACAGAACACTGAAGCTTTCTTT CASSFSTGTQNTEAFF
TRBJ2-1 TRBV6-5 - - TGTGCCAGCACCAAGCGGAGGGAATATGAGCAGTTCTTC CASTKRREYEQFF
TRBJ1-2 TRBV10-1 few - TGCGCCAGCAGACCCCCTATAACGAGGCAAGGCTACACCTTC CASRPPITRQGYTF
TRBJ2-7 TRBV4-3 - - TGCGCCAGCAGCCAAGAATCCCTCTCCTACGAGCAGTACTTC CASSQESLSYEQYF
TRBJ1-1 TRBV27 - - TGTGCCAGCAGTCGCCCAGGGACGGCGAACACTGAAGCTTTCTTT CASSRPGTANTEAFF
TRBJ2-7 TRBV19 once - TGTGCCAGTAGTATCCGGGATTCCTACGAGCAGTACTTC CASSIRDSYEQYF
TRBJ2-7 TRBV4-2 few - TGTGCCAGCAGCCAAGGCGGTCCGGCGGGGTCCTACGAGCAGTACTTC CASSQGGPAGSYEQYF
TRBJ2-1 TRBV5-1 - - TGCGCCAGCAGCTTGGATTCTAGCTCCTCCCGCTCCTACAATGAGCAGTTCTTC CASSLDSSSSRSYNEQFF
TRBJ1-2 TRBV11-2 - - TGTGCCAGCAGCTTACTTTCATACAGGGACTCTGGCTACACCTTC CASSLLSYRDSGYTF
TRBJ2-1 TRBV4-3 - - TGCGCCAGCAGCCAAACTGGCTCCTACAATGAGCAGTTCTTC CASSQTGSYNEQFF
TRBJ1-5 TRBV4-3 - - TGCGCCAGCAGCCAAGAGGTAGCACCCGTCTATAGCAATCAGCCCCAGCATTTT CASSQEVAPVYSNQPQHF
TRBJ2-1 TRBV19 - - TGTGCCAGTAGTACGCGACACATCAATGAGCAGTTCTTC CASSTRHINEQFF
TRBJ2-7 TRBV7-9 - TRBD1 TGTGCCAGCAGCCTGATAGGGAATACAGGGGGCTACGAGCAGTACTTC CASSLIGNTGGYEQYF